The 11 T cell receptor beta chains below come from one sample, sequenced in a study of T-cell reconstitution after alpha-beta-depleted transplantation in children. As it was prepared, the TCRbeta library received unique molecular identifiers. One entry per CDR3 protein results from TCRdb running MiXCR on the PCR reads. The table includes just over 200,000 distinct CDR3 sequences, 7.5% to 9.5% detected once. Sample: PBMCs, mostly from graft donor cells, taken 360 days after TCRalphabeta/CD19-depleted stem cell transplant. Receptor source: a male patient under 10 years old who had a stem cell transplant for acute myeloid leukemia, so the T cells may come from the graft donor.

This clonotype appeared many times. This chain links TRBV12-3 or TRBV12-4 with TRBJ2-1; TRBD2 agrees at 10 bases. V lost 0 bases and J lost 8; bases outside the gene matches: 10. The CDR3 contains 17 residues. The chain's CDR3 is CASSLAQGSTSGYEQFF. As DNA, the CDR3 is TGTGCCAGCAGTTTAGCTCAGGGATCGACTAGCGGGTATGAGCAGTTCTTC.

The chain employs TRBV7-2 and TRBJ2-7; 11 nucleotides agree with TRBD2. Trimming removed 5 bases from V and 4 bases from J; junction bases left unmatched: 10. The CDR3 has 16 residues. Germline-derived CDR1 and CDR2 are SGHTA and FQGNSA. CDR3 nucleotides: TGTGCCAGCAGCCTATACCCGACTAGCGGGAATTACGAGCAGTACTTC. It specifies CASSLYPTSGNYEQYF.

This chain uses TRBV15 with TRBJ2-5; the D gene is possibly TRBD2 (6 bases). The CDR3 sequence is 15 residues long. In germline, CDR1 is LNHNV, CDR2 YYDKDF (reference sequence). Between the trimmed V and J ends, which lost 3 bases and 2 bases, there was a span of 13 bases. The CDR3 protein is CATSSDRDFQETQYF. As DNA, the CDR3 is TGTGCCACCAGCAGCGACCGGGACTTTCAAGAGACCCAGTACTTC. Combining the CDR3 with reference TRBV15 and TRBJ2-5 gives the whole variable domain DAMVIQNPRYQVTQFGKPVTLSCSQTLNHNVMYWYQQKSSQAPKLLFHYYDKDFNNEADTPDNFQSRRPNTSFCFLDIRSPGLGDTAMYLCATSSDRDFQETQYFGPGTRLLVL.

The table lists this clonotype with a count of one. This CDR3 fails to terminate in the conserved phenylalanine or tryptophan, so it likely reflects a read error. This chain connects TRBV5-4 to TRBJ1-1; D might be TRBD1 (5 bases). Trimming took off 0 bases at V and 7 bases at J, with 16 bases between the two ends. CDR3 size: 15 residues. CDR1 and CDR2 (germline): SGHNT, YYREEE (reference sequence). The CDR3 spells CASSLDGRASYEAFC. In nucleotides, the CDR3 is TGTGCCAGCAGCTTGGACGGCAGGGCCTCCTATGAAGCTTTCTGT.

The genes are TRBV19 and TRBJ1-2; D gene unclear. The CDR3 has 13 amino acids. Trimming removed 7 bases from V and 0 bases from J, with 9 bases in between. Germline V gene data show CDR1 as LNHDA and CDR2 as SQIVND (reference sequence). DNA for the CDR3: TGTGCCAGTACTGAGGGAGCTAACTATGGCTACACCTTC. This encodes CASTEGANYGYTF.

On this clonotype itself: A read error is possible here, since a much larger clone lies one base away. This chain uses TRBV29-1 with TRBJ2-2; TRBD2 aligns across 9 bases. The junction had 10 bases not matched to a gene; V was cut back by 5 bases and J by 0 bases. The CDR3 has 17 amino acids. From germline, CDR1 is SQVTM and CDR2 ANQGSEA. CDR3: CSVRRIAGATNTGELFF. CDR3 bases: TGCAGCGTTAGACGAATAGCGGGAGCGACGAACACCGGGGAGCTGTTTTTT.

This clonotype was observed a few times. The rearrangement uses TRBV10-3 and TRBJ2-3; D call uncertain. Between the trimmed V and J ends, which lost 2 bases and 6 bases, there was a span of 18 bases. This CDR3 is 16 amino acids long. The germline V gene has CDR1 ENHRY and CDR2 SYGVKD. The CDR3 protein is CAISERKLGLGDTQYF. CDR3 nucleotide sequence: TGTGCCATCAGTGAGAGGAAATTGGGCCTCGGCGATACGCAGTATTTT.

As for this clonotype: This may stem from a read error, because a much larger clone lies one nucleotide away. This rearrangement joins TRBV12-3 or TRBV12-4 to TRBJ2-1; no firm D call. The CDR3 runs to 12 residues. Trimming stripped 6 bases from V and 4 bases from J, with 7 bases between. CDR3 nucleotides: TGTGCCAGCAGCTTCCCATACAATGAGCAGTTCTTC. The encoded protein is CASSFPYNEQFF.

This clonotype was found a few times. This chain joins TRBV5-1 and TRBJ2-5; 9 positions match TRBD1. Germline CDR1 SGHRS, CDR2 YFSETQ. The trim removed 4 bases at V and 2 bases at J, leaving 3 bases unmatched. This CDR3 contains 14 residues. The CDR3 is CASSTDRGQETQYF. The DNA of the CDR3 is TGCGCCAGCAGCACGGACAGGGGACAAGAGACCCAGTACTTC.

This clonotype was picked up many times. This chain links TRBV29-1 with TRBJ2-3; tentative D call: TRBD1 (6 bases). Germline V gives CDR1 SQVTM, CDR2 ANQGSEA. V was pared by 6 bases and J by 2 bases, with 15 bases between. The CDR3 runs to 14 residues. The CDR3 loop reads CSVLGQSNTDTQYF. CDR3 in DNA: TGCAGCGTATTAGGACAGAGCAACACAGATACGCAGTATTTT.

The CDR3 protein is CARRQTGVGQPQHF. The CDR3, as DNA: TGCGCCAGGCGCCAAACAGGGGTCGGTCAGCCCCAGCATTTT. The rearrangement joins TRBV5-1 to TRBJ1-5, with 7 bases identical to TRBD1. V dropped 8 bases and J dropped 6; count of bases not matched to a gene: 11. This CDR3 has 14 residues. CDR1 is SGHRS, CDR2 YFSETQ, per germline.